A single sample is the source of the 25 T cell receptor beta chains below, sequenced in a study of T cell responses to AZD1222 COVID-19 vaccine. Assay used: immunoSEQ multiplex PCR; TCRdb lists only in-frame clones, some missing. The sample has tens of thousands of clones, 80% to 90% seen once; the top ten hold 6.9%. Sequencing used peripheral blood, obtained 28 days after the second AZD1222 dose. These receptors all stem from an adult who received the AZD1222 COVID-19 vaccine.

The chain couples TRBV9 to TRBJ1-3, with D possibly matching TRBD1 (5 bases). V was pared by 4 bases and J by 2 bases, with 10 bases between. CDR3 length equals 14 residues. Germline CDR1 SGDLS, CDR2 YYNGEE. The CDR3 loop reads CASSPGHAGNTIYF. The CDR3, as DNA: TGTGCCAGCAGCCCAGGACACGCTGGAAACACCATATATTTT.

This clone was seen once. This chain uses TRBV11-3 with TRBJ1-1; possibly TRBD1 for D (6 bases). The CDR3 is made up of 15 amino acids. Trimming left V 2 bases short and J 1 base short, with 11 bases between. Germline CDR1 reads SGHNT; CDR2 reads YENEEA. CDR3 coding DNA: TGTGCCAGCAGCTTAAACAGGGCCTCGAACACTGAAGCTTTCTTT. Translating it yields CASSLNRASNTEAFF.

This clone came up a few times. V usage is TRBV12-3 or TRBV12-4 and J usage is TRBJ2-5; TRBD1 agrees at 7 bases. The CDR3 is 13 amino acids. After removal of 6 bases from V and 2 bases from J, the junction contained 3 bases not matched to a gene. The CDR3 protein is CASSSGQQETQYF. In DNA form, the CDR3 reads TGTGCCAGCAGCTCGGGACAGCAAGAGACCCAGTACTTC.

The chain combines TRBV6-5 with TRBJ1-1; D is perhaps TRBD1 (6 bases). The CDR3 has 15 amino acids. V was trimmed by 6 bases and J by 1 base, leaving 15 bases between them. Germline CDR1 reads MNHEY; CDR2 reads SVGAGI. The CDR3 sequence is CASSQDSWPNTEAFF. As DNA, the CDR3 is TGTGCCAGCAGCCAGGACAGCTGGCCGAACACTGAAGCTTTCTTT.

The genes are TRBV12-3 or TRBV12-4 and TRBJ1-2, with TRBD1 as a possible D gene (6 bases). The CDR3 is 12 amino acids. The V gene lost 5 bases and the J gene lost 5 bases, with 9 bases spanning the gap. This chain's CDR3 is CASSPGEYGYTF. As DNA, the CDR3 is TGTGCCAGCAGTCCAGGGGAATATGGCTACACCTTC.

The chain employs TRBV18 and TRBJ2-1; 11 nucleotides match TRBD1. The V gene's germline CDR1 is KGHSH and CDR2 LQKENI. Germline trimming cut 5 bases from V and 4 bases from J; bases unmatched to any gene: 4. The CDR3 loop spans 15 amino acids. DNA of the CDR3: TGTGCCAGCTCAGCGGGACAGGGGGTTTACAATGAGCAGTTCTTC. It codes for CASSAGQGVYNEQFF.

The rearrangement links TRBV21-1 to TRBJ1-2; the D call in the table, TRBD1, was not verified against the DNA. TRBV21-1 has pseudogene status. There are 17 residues in the CDR3. CDR3 residues: CASNPGDRREFNYGYTF. The CDR3 coding sequence is TGTGCCAGCAACCCGGGGGACAGGAGGGAGTTTAACTATGGCTACACCTTC.

J is TRBJ2-3 and V is TRBV5-6; D may correspond to TRBD1 or TRBD2 (5 bases each). Germline V CDR1 and CDR2: SGHDT, YYEEEE. V shed 3 bases and J shed 4 bases, with 15 bases lying between them. The CDR3 has 15 amino acids. The CDR3 bases are TGTGCCAGCAGCTGGGGCGAGGGTTTCGCAGATACGCAGTATTTT. Translating gives CASSWGEGFADTQYF. Drawing the rest from reference TRBV5-6 and TRBJ2-3, the complete variable domain is DAGVTQSPTHLIKTRGQQVTLRCSPKSGHDTVSWYQQALGQGPQFIFQYYEEEERQRGNFPDRFSGHQFPNYSSELNVNALLLGDSALYLCASSWGEGFADTQYFGPGTRLTVL.

The genes are TRBV5-5 and TRBJ2-3; D ambiguous. Between the trimmed V and J ends, which lost 0 bases and 0 bases, there was a span of 8 bases. Germline lookup yields CDR1 SGHKS and CDR2 YYEKEE (reference sequence). The CDR3 contains 15 residues. CDR3 amino acids: CASSLAGYSTDTQYF. The DNA of the CDR3 is TGTGCCAGCAGCTTGGCAGGTTATAGCACAGATACGCAGTATTTT.

A remark on this clone: The junction and the germline gene differ at one end; a read error may be behind it. The chain carries TRBV7-7 and TRBJ2-1, with a tentative D call TRBD1 (5 bases). This CDR3 has 16 amino acids. Germline CDR1 and CDR2: SSHAT and FNYEAQ (reference sequence). This CDR3 reads CASRHQGNVTYNEQFF. CDR3 sequence (DNA): TGTGCTAGCAGACATCAGGGTAATGTCACCTACAATGAGCAGTTCTTC.

V and J are TRBV7-9 and TRBJ1-1; the D is unclear. The V gene's germline CDR1 is SEHNR and CDR2 FQNEAQ (reference sequence). The CDR3 contains 13 residues. The V end lost 5 bases, the J end lost 1 base, and 8 bases lay between the germline ends. CDR3: CASSRNRNTEAFF. The CDR3 nucleotides read TGTGCCAGCAGCCGAAACCGGAACACTGAAGCTTTCTTT. Combining the CDR3 with reference TRBV7-9 and TRBJ1-1 gives the whole variable domain DTGVSQNPRHKITKRGQNVTFRCDPISEHNRLYWYRQTLGQGPEFLTYFQNEAQLEKSRLLSDRFSAERPKGSFSTLEIQRTEQGDSAMYLCASSRNRNTEAFFGQGTRLTVV.

This chain connects TRBV20-1 to TRBJ1-1, with D uncertain. The V and J ends lost 3 bases and 10 bases respectively, with 12 bases between them. Germline lookup yields CDR1 DFQATT and CDR2 SNEGSKA (reference sequence). The CDR3 has 11 residues. CDR3 in DNA: TGCAGTGCTAGTCCCGGACCTTCAGCTTTCTTT. It is translated as CSASPGPSAFF.

The chain uses TRBV28 and TRBJ2-5; TRBD2 matches at 8 bases. Germline V gene data show CDR1 as MDHEN and CDR2 as SYDVKM. V lost 3 bases to trimming and J lost 5 bases; unmatched junction nucleotides: 8. The CDR3 consists of 15 residues. DNA of the CDR3: TGTGCCAGCAGTTTCCCCGGGACTAGTGGGGAGACCCAGTACTTC. This translates into CASSFPGTSGETQYF.

The rearrangement joins TRBV7-2 to TRBJ2-3; D not certain. V was cut by 1 base and J by 4 bases, with 9 bases left in between. Germline V gene sequence: CDR1 SGHTA, CDR2 FQGNSA. This CDR3 contains 14 residues. CDR3 region: CASSLVASADTQYF. CDR3 nucleotide sequence: TGTGCCAGCAGCTTAGTGGCCTCGGCAGATACGCAGTATTTT.

The genes are TRBV28 and TRBJ2-3, with D perhaps assigned TRBD1 or TRBD2 (5 bases each). This CDR3 contains 15 residues. V shed 8 bases and J shed 0 bases, with 15 bases lying between them. CDR1 and CDR2 from the germline V gene are MDHEN and SYDVKM. CDR3 sequence reads: CASGAATASTDTQYF. CDR3 DNA sequence: TGTGCCAGCGGAGCGGCGACAGCTAGCACAGATACGCAGTATTTT.

This clone appeared once. This chain joins TRBV10-3 and TRBJ1-4; D not certain. V dropped 0 bases and J dropped 7 bases, with 9 bases sitting between them. The length of the CDR3 is 14 residues. Germline CDR1 reads ENHRY; CDR2 reads SYGVKD. CDR3 region: CAISESSAAEKLFF. In DNA, the CDR3 is TGTGCCATCAGTGAGTCTAGTGCCGCTGAAAAACTGTTTTTT.

The V gene is TRBV6-5, the J gene TRBJ1-5, with 8 bases identical to TRBD1. The CDR3 covers 15 residues. The V gene end was trimmed by 8 bases and the J gene end by 6 bases; junction bases not matched to a gene: 12. Germline values: CDR1 MNHEY, CDR2 SVGAGI. The CDR3: CASLFSGGGGQPQHF. DNA of the CDR3: TGTGCCAGCCTATTCTCAGGGGGCGGTGGTCAGCCCCAGCATTTT.

V usage is TRBV7-2 and J usage is TRBJ1-6; weak D call: TRBD1 (5 bases). The CDR3 has 14 residues. Trimming pared 0 bases from V and 10 bases from J, leaving 10 bases between. CDR1 SGHTA and CDR2 FQGNSA come from the germline V gene. Here the CDR3 DNA reads TGTGCCAGCAGCTTAGCGATGCCAGGGTCACCCCTCCACTTT. Translation gives CASSLAMPGSPLHF. Filled out from reference TRBV7-2 and TRBJ1-6, the complete variable domain reads GAGVSQSPSNKVTEKGKDVELRCDPISGHTALYWYRQSLGQGLEFLIYFQGNSAPDKSGLPSDRFSAERTGGSVSTLTIQRTQQEDSAVYLCASSLAMPGSPLHFGNGTRLTVT.

The V call is TRBV30, the J call TRBJ1-6, with D unresolved. The V gene's germline CDR1 is GTSNPN and CDR2 SVGIG (reference sequence). The CDR3 covers 13 residues. Trimming shortened V by 8 bases and J by 0 bases, and 8 bases separated the two germline ends. The CDR3 is CAAQSSYNSPLHF. CDR3 coding DNA: TGTGCCGCCCAGAGCTCCTATAATTCACCCCTCCACTTT. Complete variable domain (other parts from reference TRBV30 and TRBJ1-6): SQTIHQWPATLVQPVGSPLSLECTVEGTSNPNLYWYRQAAGRGLQLLFYSVGIGQISSEVPQNLSASRPQDRQFILSSKKLLLSDSGFYLCAAQSSYNSPLHFGNGTRLTVT.

In the case of this clone: Relative to the germline gene, one junction end is altered; a read error may explain this. The gene calls are TRBV7-9 and TRBJ2-1; 7 bases are a match to TRBD2. Germline loops: CDR1 SEHNR, CDR2 FQNEAQ (reference sequence). This CDR3 region has 13 residues. The CDR3 sequence: CASSFGGRLATLF. CDR3 in DNA: TGTGCCAGCAGCTTCGGGGGGAGACTAGCCACGCTCTTC.

The gene calls are TRBV7-2 and TRBJ2-5; D may be TRBD2 (5 bases). Per the germline V gene, CDR1 is SGHTA and CDR2 is FQGNSA. V shed 4 bases and J shed 7 bases, with 19 bases lying between them. The CDR3 has 15 amino acids. The CDR3 nucleotides are TGTGCCAGCAGCTCGCGAGGGTATGAGCCCCGGACCCAGTACTTC. This codes for CASSSRGYEPRTQYF.

This chain uses TRBV28 with TRBJ2-3, with TRBD2 as a possible D gene (5 bases). Looked up from germline, CDR1 is MDHEN and CDR2 is SYDVKM. Trimming took off 4 bases at V and 4 bases at J, with 15 bases between the two ends. CDR3 size: 15 residues. Here the CDR3 reads CASSWRTGWADTQYF. Here the CDR3 DNA reads TGTGCCAGCAGTTGGAGAACGGGGTGGGCAGATACGCAGTATTTT.

The chain carries TRBV28 and TRBJ1-5, with D maybe TRBD1 (5 bases). V gave up 1 base and J gave up 5 bases, with 9 bases separating them. The CDR3 is made up of 14 amino acids. Per germline, CDR1 MDHEN and CDR2 SYDVKM. The chain's CDR3 is CASSLLTAYQPQHF. Here the CDR3 DNA reads TGTGCCAGCAGTTTATTGACAGCCTATCAGCCCCAGCATTTT.

The chain links TRBV28 to TRBJ1-2, with 8 bases aligning to TRBD1. Germline-derived CDR1 and CDR2 are MDHEN and SYDVKM. The CDR3 sequence is 14 residues long. The V and J ends lost 6 bases and 7 bases, in that order; junction bases with no gene match: 10. Written as DNA, the CDR3 is TGTGCCAGCAGGACTCCAGGGGGCGCGGTTGGCTACACCTTC. Protein sequence: CASRTPGGAVGYTF.

In its sample, this clone was seen once. The chain carries TRBV5-1 and TRBJ2-2; D remains unclear. The CDR3 is 15 residues long. Germline V CDR1 and CDR2: SGHRS, YFSETQ. Trimming took 1 base from V and 3 from J, leaving 10 bases between them. For the CDR3, the DNA is TGCGCCAGCAGCTTGACCGGGTCCCACACCGGGGAGCTGTTTTTT. Translated, it gives CASSLTGSHTGELFF.